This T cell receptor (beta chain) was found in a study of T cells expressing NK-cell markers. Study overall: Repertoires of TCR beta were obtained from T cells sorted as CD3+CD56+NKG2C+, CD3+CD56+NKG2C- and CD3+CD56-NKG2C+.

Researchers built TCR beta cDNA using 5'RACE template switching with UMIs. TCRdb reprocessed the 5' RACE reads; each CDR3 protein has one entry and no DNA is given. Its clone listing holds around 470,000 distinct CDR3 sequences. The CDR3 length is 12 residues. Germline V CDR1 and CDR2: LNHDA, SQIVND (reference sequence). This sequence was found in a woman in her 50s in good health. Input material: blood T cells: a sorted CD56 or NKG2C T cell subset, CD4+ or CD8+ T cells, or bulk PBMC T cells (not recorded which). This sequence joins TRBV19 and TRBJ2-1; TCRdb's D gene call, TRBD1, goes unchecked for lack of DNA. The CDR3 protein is CASRKGGNEQFF.